This T cell receptor (beta chain) was recorded in a study of blood T cell repertoires in COVID-19 (dated by TCRdb to the early 2020s). About the full investigation: Samples covering the acute and convalescent phases of COVID-19 were provided by collaborators in the United States, Italy and Spain. Where HLA class I and class II types were available, the types were taken from metadata supplied by the sample provider, not from assay-based typing. Nearly every sample came with metadata listing a de-identified subject ID, COVID-19 status, age in years and sex. The prospective study material was composed of cDNA or gDNA derived from T cells, B-cell-depleted T cells, or PBMCs. Samples were obtained from the ongoing ImmuneRACE study (first 160 participants) and from 1,200 or so subjects provided by 6 global collaborators. Deeply sampled blood TCRbeta repertoires from subjects exposed to, actively infected with, or recovered from COVID-19 were included in the dataset. A freely available public database, intended as a resource for researchers studying the immune response to SARS-CoV-2, is where the repertoires were released.

The full study reports these points: The quantity of clinical and demographic metadata differed by source and by participant and was supplied without curation.

CDR1 SGHNT and CDR2 YYREEE are derived from the germline V gene (reference sequence). The CDR3 runs 18 residues from the cysteine to the phenylalanine. Of the read, only the CDR3 DNA is kept; its 54 bases are in frame from base 1. The V and J ends are trimmed by 4 bases and 4 bases, leaving 25 bases between them. TCRbeta CDR3 regions were amplified from genomic DNA using the immunoSEQ Assay, a bias-controlled multiplex PCR. The authors' analysis ran thus. Nucleated cell counts per sample were estimated from amplification of reference gene primers within the assay. To quantify the absolute abundance of each unique TCRbeta CDR3 rearrangement, sequence reads were collapsed and filtered. For each sample, productive Simpson clonality was calculated as the square root of Simpson's diversity index across productive rearrangements. Here the immuneACCESS table is served through TCRdb, limited to in-frame sequences with V and J called. Missing clones are a known gap in these copies; in checked studies unresolved V genes cover under half, and the rest lacks a known reason. The DNA was the basis for D and trimming; V, J and clone size are from that table. In all, the sample holds 200,000 to 300,000 clones, and 90% of those were seen once. Roughly 3.9% of the sample comes from the top ten.

A remark on this clone: No antigen is known for it. No qualities accompany the bases; no much larger clone lies one base away.

Collaborating institutions collected whole blood in K2EDTA tubes following their own protocols. For TCRbeta analysis, collaborators shipped samples as frozen whole blood, isolated PBMCs, or DNA extracted from either of those sample types. The V and J segments used are TRBV5-4 and TRBJ2-3; matching of 6 bases hints at TRBD2 as the D gene. The sequence came from a woman in her forties with acute or convalescent COVID-19. Specimen: peripheral blood. CDR3 reads: CASSDRRGTPDRSDTQYF. The sequence in DNA is TGTGCCAGCAGCGACCGACGCGGGACTCCCGACCGATCAGATACGCAGTATTTT.